The 20 T cell receptor beta chains below all came from one sample that was sequenced in a study of blood T cell repertoires in COVID-19. Some clones are missing from TCRdb's copy, which holds only in-frame ones; the method was immunoSEQ multiplex PCR. The sample yields under 200,000 clones, around 67% seen once. Sequences were obtained from peripheral blood. These receptors were obtained from an elderly woman with acute or convalescent COVID-19.

This chain's CDR3 is CASSVPGNSNQPQHF. The CDR3, as DNA: TGTGCCAGTAGTGTCCCCGGTAATAGCAATCAGCCCCAGCATTTT. The chain couples TRBV19 to TRBJ1-5, with D hard to call. Trimming pared 5 bases from V and 0 bases from J, leaving 11 bases between. This CDR3 region has 15 residues. The V gene's germline CDR1 is LNHDA and CDR2 SQIVND (reference sequence).

The chain recombines TRBV5-1 with TRBJ2-1, with a weak D call TRBD2 (6 bases). Germline CDR1 reads SGHRS; CDR2 reads YFSETQ. This CDR3 has 14 residues. The V end was cut by 2 bases, the J end by 9 bases, with 15 bases between. The DNA of the CDR3 is TGCGCCAGCAGCTTTCGGCTAGCGAATGGTGAGCAGTTCTTC. Translated, it gives CASSFRLANGEQFF.

This clone was found a few times. The rearrangement joins TRBV28 to TRBJ1-1; 10 bases match TRBD1. Trimming took 3 bases from V and 1 from J; bases not matched to a gene: 8. Germline lookup yields CDR1 MDHEN and CDR2 SYDVKM. CDR3 length: 17 residues. CDR3 DNA sequence: TGTGCCAGCAGTTTGGGACAGGGGTTGGGGGGGAACACTGAAGCTTTCTTT. Encoded protein: CASSLGQGLGGNTEAFF. Using reference TRBV28 and TRBJ1-1 for the parts outside the CDR3, the full variable domain is DVKVTQSSRYLVKRTGEKVFLECVQDMDHENMFWYRQDPGLGLRLIYFSYDVKMKEKGDIPEGYSVSREKKERFSLILESASTNQTSMYLCASSLGQGLGGNTEAFFGQGTRLTVV.

The chain links TRBV4-2 to TRBJ2-2, with TRBD1 as a possible D gene (6 bases). The CDR3 loop spans 17 amino acids. V was shortened by 7 bases and J by 1 base, with 19 bases between the two germline ends. Germline V lookup: CDR1 LGHNA, CDR2 YNFKEQ. The CDR3 sequence is CASTTTGIRGNTGELFF. The CDR3 DNA reads TGTGCCAGCACGACAACCGGGATCAGGGGGAACACCGGGGAGCTGTTTTTT.

V gene TRBV27 combines with J gene TRBJ2-3; perhaps TRBD1 as D (5 bases). The CDR3 has 15 residues. V gave up 2 bases and J gave up 2 bases, with 11 bases separating them. The V gene's germline CDR1 is MNHEY and CDR2 SMNVEV (reference sequence). CDR3 nucleotide sequence: TGTGCCAGCAGTTTAGCTCAGGGTTACACAGATACGCAGTATTTT. Translation gives CASSLAQGYTDTQYF.

The chain recombines TRBV2 with TRBJ2-5; 7 bases fit TRBD1. CDR3 length: 14 amino acids. The germline V gene encodes CDR1 SNHLY and CDR2 FYNNEI. After removal of 7 bases from V and 1 base from J, the junction contained 6 bases not matched to a gene. The CDR3 region is CASTRTGPQETQYF. As DNA, the CDR3 is TGTGCCAGCACCAGGACAGGACCCCAAGAGACCCAGTACTTC.

CDR3 sequence (DNA): TGTGCCAGCAGCGTAGGGGGGCCTTTACAGCACGAGCAGTTCTTC. This translates into CASSVGGPLQHEQFF. The chain joins TRBV9 to TRBJ2-1; D is perhaps TRBD1 (6 bases). The V and J ends lost 0 bases and 10 bases respectively, with 17 bases between them. Germline V gene lookup returns CDR1 SGDLS and CDR2 YYNGEE. The CDR3 is made up of 15 amino acids.

This chain links TRBV5-4 with TRBJ2-7; 7 positions match TRBD2. Germline assignment: CDR1 SGHNT and CDR2 YYREEE (reference sequence). This CDR3 comprises 15 residues. The V segment lost 0 bases and the J segment 8 bases; nucleotides outside the gene matches: 11. CDR3 DNA sequence: TGTGCCAGCAGCTTGGATCAAGGGGAGGGGACGAAGCAGTACTTC. Its protein product is CASSLDQGEGTKQYF.

The J gene is TRBJ1-1, the V gene TRBV19, with 9 bases identical to TRBD1. The CDR3 is 17 amino acids. J lost 1 base, V lost 5 bases, and 11 bases had no gene match. CDR1 LNHDA and CDR2 SQIVND come from the germline V gene (reference sequence). CDR3 amino acids: CASSRTGAALPNTEAFF. CDR3 coding DNA: TGTGCCAGTAGTCGGACAGGGGCCGCCCTCCCGAACACTGAAGCTTTCTTT.

This chain links TRBV5-8 with TRBJ1-6; TRBD1 is a possible D gene (5 bases). Trimming took 5 bases from V and 4 from J, leaving 7 bases between them. CDR3 length: 13 residues. Germline assignment: CDR1 SGHTS and CDR2 YDEGEE. The CDR3 here is CASSSGYNSPLHF. The CDR3 DNA follows: TGTGCCAGCAGTTCAGGGTATAATTCACCCCTCCACTTT.

This chain connects TRBV19 to TRBJ2-1, with 7 bases matching TRBD2. Germline trimming cut 5 bases from V and 3 bases from J; bases unmatched to any gene: 4. Germline values: CDR1 LNHDA, CDR2 SQIVND (reference sequence). The CDR3 sequence is 14 residues long. This chain's CDR3 is CASSSGGSYNEQFF. Here the CDR3 DNA reads TGTGCCAGTAGTTCGGGAGGCAGCTACAATGAGCAGTTCTTC. The full variable domain, rest sourced from reference TRBV19 and TRBJ2-1, is DGGITQSPKYLFRKEGQNVTLSCEQNLNHDAMYWYRQDPGQGLRLIYYSQIVNDFQKGDIAEGYSVSREKKESFPLTVTSAQKNPTAFYLCASSSGGSYNEQFFGPGTRLTVL.

The CDR3, as DNA: TGTGCCAGCAGCGCAACCGGGACTAGCGGGAGGACCGAGCAGTACTTC. As protein: CASSATGTSGRTEQYF. The chain is built from TRBV9 and TRBJ2-7; TRBD2 matches 15 bases. V was pared by 3 bases and J by 6 bases, with 7 bases of the junction left unmatched. CDR1 SGDLS and CDR2 YYNGEE come from the germline V gene. The CDR3 runs 16 residues.

The chain combines TRBV7-7 with TRBJ2-5; 9 bases agree with TRBD2. Losses at the gene ends were 2 bases for V and 5 bases for J; bases not matched to a gene: 9. CDR1 is SSHAT, CDR2 FNYEAQ, per germline (reference sequence). The CDR3 sequence is 16 residues long. The DNA for the CDR3 is TGTGCCAGCAGCTTAAGAGTCGGCGGGAGGGAGGAGACCCAGTACTTC. It is translated as CASSLRVGGREETQYF.

The chain is built from TRBV6-2 or TRBV6-3 and TRBJ1-1; TRBD1 matches 10 bases. CDR3 length: 19 amino acids. Germline values: CDR1 MNHEY, CDR2 SVGEGT. The V segment lost 0 bases and the J segment 0 bases; nucleotides outside the gene matches: 10. The CDR3 coding sequence is TGTGCCAGCAGTTACTCGATCTTGACAGGGGGCGAAGTGAACACTGAAGCTTTCTTT. Residues: CASSYSILTGGEVNTEAFF.

J is TRBJ2-3 and V is TRBV24-1; D unresolved. The V end lost 9 bases, the J end lost 3 bases, and 9 bases lay between the germline ends. Germline values: CDR1 KGHDR, CDR2 SFDVKD. The length of the CDR3 is 12 residues. The CDR3, as DNA: TGTGCCACCGGTCCAGGAACAGATACGCAGTATTTT. Its translation is CATGPGTDTQYF.

The genes are TRBV27 and TRBJ1-5; D ambiguous. This CDR3 comprises 17 residues. Germline assignment: CDR1 MNHEY and CDR2 SMNVEV (reference sequence). Deletions cut 6 bases from V and 0 bases from J, with 18 bases between. The CDR3 region is CASRKETGDYSNQPQHF. The DNA of the CDR3 is TGTGCCAGCAGGAAGGAGACGGGAGACTATAGCAATCAGCCCCAGCATTTT.

This clone appeared a few times. This chain links TRBV7-2 with TRBJ1-6; D is unresolved. The V gene's germline CDR1 is SGHTA and CDR2 FQGNSA. The V end lost 1 base, the J end lost 6 bases, and 7 bases lay between the germline ends. CDR3 length: 14 amino acids. Here the CDR3 reads CASSLVPLNSPLHF. DNA of the CDR3: TGTGCCAGCAGCTTAGTTCCCCTTAATTCACCCCTCCACTTT.

This clone was seen at least ten times. This chain links TRBV18 with TRBJ2-2, with D maybe TRBD2 (6 bases). Trimming shortened V by 2 bases and J by 7 bases, and 17 bases separated the two germline ends. The CDR3 is made up of 16 amino acids. Germline V gene sequence: CDR1 KGHSH, CDR2 LQKENI. The CDR3 spells CASSPRLYGSGGELFF. As DNA, the CDR3 is TGTGCCAGCTCACCAAGGTTGTACGGGAGTGGCGGGGAGCTGTTTTTT.

In its sample, this clone was seen a few times. The chain couples TRBV28 to TRBJ2-7; 8 bases line up with TRBD1. The length of the CDR3 is 15 residues. CDR1 is MDHEN, CDR2 SYDVKM, per germline. V gave up 4 bases and J gave up 3 bases; unmatched junction bases: 8. In DNA form, the CDR3 reads TGTGCCAGCAGTTACTCACCAGGGACAGGCTACGAGCAGTACTTC. This sequence encodes CASSYSPGTGYEQYF. The full variable domain, rest sourced from reference TRBV28 and TRBJ2-7, is DVKVTQSSRYLVKRTGEKVFLECVQDMDHENMFWYRQDPGLGLRLIYFSYDVKMKEKGDIPEGYSVSREKKERFSLILESASTNQTSMYLCASSYSPGTGYEQYFGPGTRLTVT.

V usage is TRBV2 and J usage is TRBJ2-5; D possibly corresponds to TRBD2 (7 bases). V was pared by 4 bases and J by 4 bases, with 16 bases between. CDR1 SNHLY and CDR2 FYNNEI come from the germline V gene. The CDR3 totals 15 residues. The CDR3 nucleotides read TGTGCCAGCAGTGTTCTTATGGGAGGGGGAGAGACCCAGTACTTC. This translates into CASSVLMGGGETQYF.